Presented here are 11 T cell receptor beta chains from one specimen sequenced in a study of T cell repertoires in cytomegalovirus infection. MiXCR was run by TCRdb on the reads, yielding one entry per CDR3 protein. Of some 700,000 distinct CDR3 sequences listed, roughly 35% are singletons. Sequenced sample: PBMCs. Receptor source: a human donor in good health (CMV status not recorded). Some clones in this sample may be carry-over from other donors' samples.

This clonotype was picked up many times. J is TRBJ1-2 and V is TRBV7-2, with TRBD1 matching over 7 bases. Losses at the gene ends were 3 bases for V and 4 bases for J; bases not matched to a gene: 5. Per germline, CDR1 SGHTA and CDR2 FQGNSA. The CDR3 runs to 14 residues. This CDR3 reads CASSFPGTVYGYTF. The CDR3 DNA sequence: TGTGCCAGCAGCTTCCCCGGGACAGTCTATGGCTACACCTTC.

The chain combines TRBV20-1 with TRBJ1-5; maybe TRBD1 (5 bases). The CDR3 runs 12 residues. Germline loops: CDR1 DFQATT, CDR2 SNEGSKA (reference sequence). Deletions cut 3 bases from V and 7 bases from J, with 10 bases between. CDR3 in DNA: TGCAGTGCTAGGGGGGGATCCCAGCCCCAGCATTTT. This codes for CSARGGSQPQHF.

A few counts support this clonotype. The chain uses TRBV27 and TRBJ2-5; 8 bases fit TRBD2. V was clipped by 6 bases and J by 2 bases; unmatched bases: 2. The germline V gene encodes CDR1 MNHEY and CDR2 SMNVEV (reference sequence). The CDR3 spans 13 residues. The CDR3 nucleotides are TGTGCCAGCAGGAGACTAGCGCAAGAGACCCAGTACTTC. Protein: CASRRLAQETQYF.

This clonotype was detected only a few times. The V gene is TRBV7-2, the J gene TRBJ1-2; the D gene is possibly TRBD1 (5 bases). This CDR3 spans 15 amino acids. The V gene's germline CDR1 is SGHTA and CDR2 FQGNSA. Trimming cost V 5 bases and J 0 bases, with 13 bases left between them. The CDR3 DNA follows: TGTGCCAGCAGCGTTGGACACATTACTAACTATGGCTACACCTTC. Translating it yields CASSVGHITNYGYTF.

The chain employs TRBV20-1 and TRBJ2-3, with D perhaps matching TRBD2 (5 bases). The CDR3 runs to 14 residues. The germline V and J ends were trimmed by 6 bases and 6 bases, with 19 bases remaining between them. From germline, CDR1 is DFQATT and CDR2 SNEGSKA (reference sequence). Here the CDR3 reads CSADFVSEPDTQYF. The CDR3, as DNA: TGCAGTGCGGACTTTGTGTCAGAACCCGATACGCAGTATTTT.

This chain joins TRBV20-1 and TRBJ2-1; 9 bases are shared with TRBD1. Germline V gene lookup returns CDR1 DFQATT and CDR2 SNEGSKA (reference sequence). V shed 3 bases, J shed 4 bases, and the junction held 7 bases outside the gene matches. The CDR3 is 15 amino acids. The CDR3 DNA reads TGCAGTGCTAGGATCCGGGACAGGGATTACAATGAGCAGTTCTTC. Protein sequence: CSARIRDRDYNEQFF.

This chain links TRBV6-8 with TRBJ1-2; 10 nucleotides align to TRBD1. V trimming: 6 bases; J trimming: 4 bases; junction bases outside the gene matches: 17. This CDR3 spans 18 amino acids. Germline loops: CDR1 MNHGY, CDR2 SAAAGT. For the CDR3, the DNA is TGTGCCAGCAGAACAAGACAGGGGGCTCTGGTAACGGTCTATGGCTACACCTTC. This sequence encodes CASRTRQGALVTVYGYTF.

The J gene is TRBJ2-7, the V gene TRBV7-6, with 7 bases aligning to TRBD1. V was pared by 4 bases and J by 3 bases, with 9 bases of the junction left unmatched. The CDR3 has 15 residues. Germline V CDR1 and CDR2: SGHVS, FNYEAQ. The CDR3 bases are TGTGCCAGCAGCTCTCGACAGGGTCTACTCTACGAGCAGTACTTC. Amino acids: CASSSRQGLLYEQYF.

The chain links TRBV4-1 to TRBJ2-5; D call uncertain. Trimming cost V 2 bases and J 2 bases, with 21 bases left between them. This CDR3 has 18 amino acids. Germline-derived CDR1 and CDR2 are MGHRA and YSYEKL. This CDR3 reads CASSQIGVGPPVQETQYF. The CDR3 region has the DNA TGCGCCAGCAGCCAAATCGGCGTAGGACCACCAGTTCAAGAGACCCAGTACTTC.

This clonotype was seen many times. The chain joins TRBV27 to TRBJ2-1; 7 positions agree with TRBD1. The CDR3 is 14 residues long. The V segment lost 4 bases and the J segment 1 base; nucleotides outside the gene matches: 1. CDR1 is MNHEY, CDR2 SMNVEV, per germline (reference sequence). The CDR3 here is CASSSGGSYNEQFF. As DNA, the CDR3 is TGTGCCAGCAGTTCAGGGGGATCCTACAATGAGCAGTTCTTC.

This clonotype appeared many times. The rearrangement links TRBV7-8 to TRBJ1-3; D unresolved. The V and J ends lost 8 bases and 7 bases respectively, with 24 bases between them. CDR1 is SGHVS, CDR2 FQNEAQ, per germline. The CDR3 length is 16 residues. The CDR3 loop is CASGFGDIFFGNTIYF. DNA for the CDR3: TGTGCCAGCGGTTTTGGGGATATCTTCTTTGGTAACACCATATATTTT.